The sequence of this T cell receptor beta chain was determined in a study of T cells after posttransplantation cyclophosphamide. Using immunoSEQ multiplex PCR, the repertoire was profiled, and TCRdb retains in-frame clones only, with some absent. The sample carries 45,000 to 65,000 clones, around 94% recorded once. This clone was seen only once. In germline, CDR1 is LNHDA, CDR2 SQIVND (reference sequence). The CDR3 covers 17 residues. V trimming: 6 bases; J trimming: 0 bases; junction bases outside the gene matches: 10. This TCR derives from a woman in her 30s in good health and a related stem cell transplant donor. The sequencing input was PBMCs. The chain has TRBV19 and TRBJ2-3, with TRBD2 identical over 9 bases. The CDR3 DNA is TGTGCCAGTAGCCGGCCGGGACTAGCCGATAGCACAGATACGCAGTATTTT. As protein: CASSRPGLADSTDTQYF.